Listed here are 6 T cell receptor beta chains from one sample, sequenced in a study of T cell changes during pregnancy in multiple sclerosis. Clones were sequenced by immunoSEQ multiplex PCR, and TCRdb holds only the in-frame ones, with some missing. This table holds roughly 85,000 clones, more than 85% found once. The sample in question was peripheral blood, obtained in the first trimester of pregnancy. These receptors were obtained from a female donor with multiple sclerosis, enrolled in a pregnancy study.

This clone was found a few times. The V gene is TRBV30, the J gene TRBJ1-1; tentative D call: TRBD1 (5 bases). The CDR3 extends over 12 amino acids. The V gene's germline CDR1 is GTSNPN and CDR2 SVGIG (reference sequence). V lost 4 bases to trimming and J lost 10 bases, with 16 bases between them. The CDR3 protein is CAWMQGFLGAFF. CDR3 sequence (DNA): TGTGCCTGGATGCAGGGTTTTCTCGGAGCTTTCTTT.

This chain uses TRBV5-1 with TRBJ2-6; D may be TRBD1 (6 bases). The V gene's germline CDR1 is SGHRS and CDR2 YFSETQ. The CDR3 extends over 16 amino acids. The V end was cut by 5 bases, the J end by 1 base, with 13 bases between. CDR3 nucleotide sequence: TGCGCCAGCAGTACAGGGTCCATATCTGGGGCCAACGTCCTGACTTTC. Protein: CASSTGSISGANVLTF.

Points on this clone: Other DNA sequences in this sample translate to the same CDR3. The CDR3 DNA reads TGTGCCAGCAGCGCGGGGACAGGGGGCACCGGGGAGCTGTTTTTT. Protein product: CASSAGTGGTGELFF. The chain couples TRBV9 to TRBJ2-2, with 11 bases aligning to TRBD1. Germline values: CDR1 SGDLS, CDR2 YYNGEE. The junction had 2 bases not matched to a gene; V was cut back by 3 bases and J by 4 bases. This CDR3 spans 15 amino acids.

CDR3 loop: CASSQDQTGAKNIQYF. CDR3 sequence (DNA): TGCGCCAGCAGCCAAGATCAGACAGGGGCCAAAAACATTCAGTACTTC. The chain uses TRBV4-1 and TRBJ2-4, with 7 bases fitting TRBD1. The CDR3 contains 16 residues. Germline CDR1 is MGHRA and CDR2 is YSYEKL. Trimming removed 0 bases from V and 1 base from J; junction bases left unmatched: 3.

CDR3 region: CASSWGGTEAFF. CDR3 DNA: TGTGCCAGCAGCTGGGGGGGGACTGAAGCTTTCTTT. The chain carries TRBV6-1 and TRBJ1-1; perhaps TRBD1 as D (5 bases). The CDR3 sequence is 12 residues long. The V gene's germline CDR1 is MNHNS and CDR2 SASEGT. Trimming shortened V by 6 bases and J by 5 bases, and 10 bases separated the two germline ends.

This clone was seen a few times. In DNA form, the CDR3 reads TGTGCCAGCAGCTTAATTGGGGTCGGGGGCACTGAAGCTTTCTTT. Protein product: CASSLIGVGGTEAFF. The rearrangement joins TRBV7-2 to TRBJ1-1; D may be TRBD1 (5 bases). The length of the CDR3 is 15 residues. Germline V gene data show CDR1 as SGHTA and CDR2 as FQGNSA. V was pared by 2 bases and J by 4 bases, with 14 bases between.